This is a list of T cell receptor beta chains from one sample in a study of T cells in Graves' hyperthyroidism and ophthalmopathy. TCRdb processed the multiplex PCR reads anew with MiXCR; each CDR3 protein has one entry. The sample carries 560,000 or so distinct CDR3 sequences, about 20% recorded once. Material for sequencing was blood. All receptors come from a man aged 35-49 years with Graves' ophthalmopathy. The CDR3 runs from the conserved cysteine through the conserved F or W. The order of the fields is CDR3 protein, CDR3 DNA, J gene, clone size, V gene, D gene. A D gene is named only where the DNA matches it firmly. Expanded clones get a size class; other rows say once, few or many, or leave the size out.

CASSSPQGARTDTQYF TGTGCCAGCAGCTCGCCACAGGGGGCAAGAACAGATACGCAGTATTTT TRBJ2-3 few TRBV5-8 TRBD1
CASSDTAGPPSYNEQFF TGCGCCAGCAGTGATACCGCAGGACCCCCCTCCTACAATGAGCAGTTCTTC TRBJ2-1 . TRBV10-1 .
CASSYNPGSGYTF TGTGCCAGCAGCTACAACCCAGGGTCTGGCTACACCTTC TRBJ1-2 . TRBV11-2 .
CASTLLVGQAGNQPQHF TGTGCCAGCACCCTCCTCGTCGGGCAGGCGGGCAATCAGCCCCAGCATTTT TRBJ1-5 many TRBV12-3/TRBV12-4 .
CSASQGVSYEQYF TGCAGTGCTAGTCAAGGGGTCTCCTACGAGCAGTACTTC TRBJ2-7 many TRBV20-1 .
CAISELIGVGDTQYF TGTGCCATCAGTGAGCTAATCGGGGTTGGAGATACGCAGTATTTT TRBJ2-3 many TRBV10-3 .
CSARDPRAIEGETQYF TGCAGTGCTAGAGACCCTCGAGCGATTGAAGGAGAGACCCAGTACTTC TRBJ2-5 . TRBV20-1 .
CASSPSVAGELFF TGTGCTAGCAGCCCCTCAGTCGCCGGGGAGCTGTTTTTT TRBJ2-2 many TRBV7-7 .
CASKLGSLHEQYF TGTGCCAGCAAGCTTGGTAGCCTCCACGAGCAGTACTTC TRBJ2-7 . TRBV5-6 .
CASGGVNNQPQHF TGTGCCAGCGGCGGTGTGAACAATCAGCCCCAGCATTTT TRBJ1-5 . TRBV27 .
CASSSGKLNYYYGYTF TGCGCCAGCAGCTCCGGTAAACTCAACTACTACTATGGCTACACCTTC TRBJ1-2 . TRBV5-1 .
CASSDGLGNSYEQYF TGTGCCAGCAGTGATGGGTTGGGCAACTCCTACGAGCAGTACTTC TRBJ2-7 . TRBV6-1 .
CAWSNSYEQYF TGTGCCTGGAGTAACAGCTACGAGCAGTACTTC TRBJ2-7 many TRBV30 .
CASSLDTGSGPQHF TGTGCCAGCAGTTTAGATACGGGTAGTGGGCCCCAGCATTTT TRBJ1-5 many TRBV12-3/TRBV12-4 .
CASRWLDTQYF TGTGCCAGCAGGTGGCTGGATACGCAGTATTTT TRBJ2-3 . TRBV27 .
CASSVDSGNTIYF TGTGCCAGCAGCGTAGACAGCGGAAACACCATATATTTT TRBJ1-3 . TRBV9 .
CASRAGGPVETQYF TGTGCCAGCAGGGCAGGAGGGCCGGTGGAGACCCAGTACTTC TRBJ2-5 many TRBV28 .
CASKSRTANQPQHF TGTGCCAGCAAATCCCGGACAGCCAATCAGCCCCAGCATTTT TRBJ1-5 . TRBV6-2/TRBV6-3 .
CASSPRTSGGPSGTGELFF TGTGCCAGCAGCCCCCGGACTAGCGGGGGGCCCTCGGGCACCGGGGAGCTGTTTTTT TRBJ2-2 . TRBV9 TRBD2
CASTFYGTQTGTQYF TGTGCCAGCACCTTCTATGGGACGCAGACTGGGACCCAGTACTTC TRBJ2-5 few TRBV2 .
CASSSDRVNTEAFF TGTGCCAGCAGTTCGGACAGGGTGAACACTGAAGCTTTCTTT TRBJ1-1 many TRBV7-8 TRBD1
CASSFQPGLSTGELFF TGCGCCAGCAGCTTCCAGCCAGGGTTAAGTACCGGGGAGCTGTTTTTT TRBJ2-2 . TRBV5-1 .
CASSPRAGDEQFF TGTGCCAGCAGCCCCCGCGCAGGCGATGAGCAGTTCTTC TRBJ2-1 . TRBV7-6 .
CASSLTAAKNIQYF TGTGCCAGCAGCTTGACAGCAGCCAAAAACATTCAGTACTTC TRBJ2-4 few TRBV7-2 .
CASGLGSGELFF TGTGCTAGTGGTTTGGGATCCGGGGAGCTGTTTTTT TRBJ2-2 few TRBV12-5 .
CASTLKEDTEAFF TGCGCCAGCACCCTGAAAGAGGACACTGAAGCTTTCTTT TRBJ1-1 many TRBV5-1 .
CASSRTTSGGEQYF TGCGCCAGCAGCCGGACGACTAGCGGGGGCGAGCAGTACTTC TRBJ2-7 many TRBV5-1 TRBD2
CASSFRLAVPTDTQYF TGTGCCAGCAGCTTTAGACTCGCGGTACCCACAGATACGCAGTATTTT TRBJ2-3 many TRBV11-3 .
CASSGTGPPRTGGNTIYF TGTGCCAGCAGCGGGACAGGGCCTCCTCGTACGGGAGGAAACACCATATATTTT TRBJ1-3 many TRBV2 TRBD1
CASSSFRLAGGHNEQFF TGTGCCAGCAGTTCCTTTCGACTAGCGGGAGGGCACAATGAGCAGTTCTTC TRBJ2-1 many TRBV6-2/TRBV6-3 TRBD2
CAWRVSADTQYF TGTGCCTGGAGGGTCAGCGCCGATACGCAGTATTTT TRBJ2-3 many TRBV30 .
CASARGAGDTEAFF TGTGCCAGCGCTCGGGGGGCGGGGGACACTGAAGCTTTCTTT TRBJ1-1 . TRBV7-9 .
CASSLGSDRGGYGEQFF TGTGCCAGCAGCTTAGGGTCTGACAGGGGCGGTTATGGTGAGCAGTTCTTC TRBJ2-1 . TRBV7-9 TRBD1
CASSLPLSQGRGYNEQFF TGTGCCAGCAGCTTACCCCTCAGCCAGGGGCGGGGCTACAATGAGCAGTTCTTC TRBJ2-1 many TRBV7-9 .
CASSQHPLRDRGEETQYF TGCGCCAGCAGTCAGCACCCTTTGAGGGACAGGGGGGAAGAGACCCAGTACTTC TRBJ2-5 few TRBV10-1 TRBD1
CASSPGTRMGRDTQYF TGTGCCAGCAGCCCCGGGACTAGAATGGGTCGGGATACGCAGTATTTT TRBJ2-3 many TRBV7-2 TRBD2
CASFALKAGVGEAFF TGTGCCAGTTTCGCCCTCAAAGCAGGAGTCGGTGAAGCTTTCTTT TRBJ1-1 . TRBV19 .
CSASGGATHEQYF TGCAGTGCTAGCGGGGGGGCCACCCACGAGCAGTACTTC TRBJ2-7 . TRBV20-1 TRBD2